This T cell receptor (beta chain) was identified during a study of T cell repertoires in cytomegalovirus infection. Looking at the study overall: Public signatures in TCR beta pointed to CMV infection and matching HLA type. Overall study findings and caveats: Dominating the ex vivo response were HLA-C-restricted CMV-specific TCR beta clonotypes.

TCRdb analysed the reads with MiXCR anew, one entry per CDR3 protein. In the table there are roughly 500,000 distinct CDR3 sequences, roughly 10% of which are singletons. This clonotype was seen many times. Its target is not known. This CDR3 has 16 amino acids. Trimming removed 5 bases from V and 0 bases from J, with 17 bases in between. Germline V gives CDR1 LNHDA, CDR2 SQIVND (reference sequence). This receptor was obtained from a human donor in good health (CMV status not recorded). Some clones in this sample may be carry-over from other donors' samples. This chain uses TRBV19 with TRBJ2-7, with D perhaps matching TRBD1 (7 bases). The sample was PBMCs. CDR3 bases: TGTGCCAGTAGTCCAAGAAGGCAGGGGGGCTCCTACGAGCAGTACTTC. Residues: CASSPRRQGGSYEQYF.